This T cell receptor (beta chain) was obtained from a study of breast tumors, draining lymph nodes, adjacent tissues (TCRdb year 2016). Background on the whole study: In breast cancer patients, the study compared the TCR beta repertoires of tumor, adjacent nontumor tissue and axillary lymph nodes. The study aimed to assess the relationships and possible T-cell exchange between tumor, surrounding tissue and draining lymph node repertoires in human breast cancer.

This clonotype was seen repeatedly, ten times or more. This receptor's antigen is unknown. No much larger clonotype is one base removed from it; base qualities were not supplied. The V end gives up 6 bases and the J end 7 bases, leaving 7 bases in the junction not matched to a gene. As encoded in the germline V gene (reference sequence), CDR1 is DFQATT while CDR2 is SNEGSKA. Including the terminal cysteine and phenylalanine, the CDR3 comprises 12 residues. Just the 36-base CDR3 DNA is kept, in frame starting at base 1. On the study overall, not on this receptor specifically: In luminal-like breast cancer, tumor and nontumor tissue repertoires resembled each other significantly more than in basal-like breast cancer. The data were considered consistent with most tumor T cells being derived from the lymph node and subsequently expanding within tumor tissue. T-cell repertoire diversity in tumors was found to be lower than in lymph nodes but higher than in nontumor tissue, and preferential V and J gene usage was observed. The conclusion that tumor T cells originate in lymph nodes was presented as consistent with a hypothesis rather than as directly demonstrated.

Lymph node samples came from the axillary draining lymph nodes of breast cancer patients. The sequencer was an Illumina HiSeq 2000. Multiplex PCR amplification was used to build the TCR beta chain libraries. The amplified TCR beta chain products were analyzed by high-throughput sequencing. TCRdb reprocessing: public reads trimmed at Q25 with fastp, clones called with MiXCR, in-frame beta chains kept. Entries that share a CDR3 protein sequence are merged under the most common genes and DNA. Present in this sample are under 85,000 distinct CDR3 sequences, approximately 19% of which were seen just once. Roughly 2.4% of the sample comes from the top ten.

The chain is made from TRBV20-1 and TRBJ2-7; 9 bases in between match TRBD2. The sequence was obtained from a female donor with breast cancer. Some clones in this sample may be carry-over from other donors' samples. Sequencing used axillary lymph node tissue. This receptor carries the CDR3 CSAEGTSWEQYF. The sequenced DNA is TGCAGTGCGGAAGGGACTAGCTGGGAGCAGTACTTC.